The source of this T cell receptor (beta chain) is a study of T cell responses to AZD1222 COVID-19 vaccine. Pooled together were second doses at about 4 or about 12 weeks. Study outcomes and limitations: No repertoire was sampled before or during the peak T cell response, only after it. Vaccine-associated CD4 TCRs ranged over spike, dominating at 160-218 and 743-854. The sample set comprised mostly white British donors with more females, and clonal diversity was possibly underestimated.

TCRdb's copy holds only in-frame clones and misses some; the assay was immunoSEQ multiplex PCR. The sample consists of some 110,000 clones, 75% to 90% of them appearing once. Regarding this clone: Its matching antigen is unknown.

Sequenced here: peripheral blood, sampled 28 days after the second AZD1222 dose. This receptor was obtained from an adult who received the AZD1222 COVID-19 vaccine.

In DNA form, the CDR3 reads TGTGCCAGCAGTGGACGGGGGGCAGGGGAGAAGGAGACCCAGTACTTC. Translation gives CASSGRGAGEKETQYF. The chain combines TRBV28 with TRBJ2-5, with D possibly matching TRBD2 (7 bases). V shed 5 bases and J shed 5 bases, with 21 bases lying between them. The germline gives CDR1 MDHEN, CDR2 SYDVKM. CDR3 length equals 16 residues.